The clone carrying this T cell receptor beta chain was observed once. The data originate from a study of blood T cell repertoires in COVID-19. Study-level background: Samples representing acute and convalescent COVID-19 were sourced from the United States, Italy and Spain.

Germline lookup yields CDR1 SGDLS and CDR2 YYNGEE. V lost 4 bases and J lost 0, with 14 bases in between. The CDR3 is 17 amino acids. Produced via immunoSEQ multiplex PCR; TCRdb's table is partial and in-frame only. The table includes about 280,000 clones, roughly 86% detected once. This clonotype originated in a man aged 40-50 years with active or convalescent COVID-19. The sample was peripheral blood. The rearrangement uses TRBV9 and TRBJ1-6, with D possibly TRBD1 on 6 matching bases. The CDR3 nucleotides are TGTGCCAGCAGCAGCAGGGGAACCAGCTCCTATAATTCACCCCTCCACTTT. Translating it yields CASSSRGTSSYNSPLHF.